This entry lists 5 T cell receptor beta chains sequenced from one sample in a study of long-term antiretroviral therapy in people with HIV. Survey-level resolution applied to immunoSEQ assay v3.0. Sequencing was performed with immunoSEQ multiplex PCR; in TCRdb, only in-frame clones are kept and a portion is missing. The profile shows about 15,000 clones, about nine tenths of them singletons. The sample in question was unsorted PBMCs, obtained 0.6 years after starting antiretroviral therapy. The origin of the receptors is a woman aged 40-49 years with HIV.

V is TRBV7-9 and J is TRBJ1-2; D gene uncertain. V dropped 2 bases and J dropped 2 bases, with 0 bases sitting between them. The CDR3 totals 11 residues. Germline CDR1 reads SEHNR; CDR2 reads FQNEAQ (reference sequence). CDR3 in amino acids: CASSLNYGYTF. Written as DNA, the CDR3 is TGTGCCAGCAGCTTAAACTATGGCTACACCTTC.

This clone occurred a few times. This chain links TRBV6-5 with TRBJ1-1; 8 bases align to TRBD1. The CDR3 sequence is 13 residues long. Looked up from germline, CDR1 is MNHEY and CDR2 is SVGAGI. V was clipped by 9 bases and J by 4 bases; unmatched bases: 7. CDR3 nucleotide sequence: TGTGCCAGTTCGGGACAGGCCCTCACTGAAGCTTTCTTT. This translates into CASSGQALTEAFF.

The chain combines TRBV10-1 with TRBJ2-1; D gene ambiguous. This CDR3 comprises 12 residues. V was trimmed by 3 bases and J by 15 bases, leaving 15 bases between them. The germline gives CDR1 WNHNN, CDR2 SYGVQD (reference sequence). The DNA for the CDR3 is TGCGCCAGCAGTGACCGCGGACGCCAGAGGTTCTTC. This encodes CASSDRGRQRFF.

The V gene is TRBV7-2, the J gene TRBJ1-1; TRBD1 matches at 10 bases. V shed 5 bases and J 0 bases; nucleotides not matched to a gene: 6. CDR3 length equals 16 residues. Germline CDR1 SGHTA, CDR2 FQGNSA. The CDR3 loop is CASSAWTGGVNTEAFF. The CDR3 nucleotides are TGTGCCAGCAGCGCTTGGACAGGGGGTGTGAACACTGAAGCTTTCTTT.

The J gene is TRBJ2-7, the V gene TRBV7-2; 8 bases map to TRBD2. CDR1 is SGHTA and CDR2 is FQGNSA in the germline V gene. The CDR3 runs 14 residues. Germline trimming cut 4 bases from V and 3 bases from J; bases unmatched to any gene: 5. Written as DNA, the CDR3 is TGTGCCAGCAGCTATCCGGGACTAGTCTACGAGCAGTACTTC. It translates to CASSYPGLVYEQYF.